A selection of T cell receptor beta chains follows, all from one sample in a study of blood T cell repertoires in COVID-19. Assay used: immunoSEQ multiplex PCR; TCRdb lists only in-frame clones, some missing. The data contain 100,000 to 150,000 clones, 75% to 90% of them singletons. Specimen: peripheral blood. These TCRs come from a woman of 80 years or more with COVID-19, enrolled during active disease. The CDR3 runs from the conserved cysteine through the conserved F or W. Each record gives: D gene, J gene, clone size, V gene, CDR3 DNA, CDR3 protein. The D gene is left open where the match is weak. Expanded clones are given a class, and other clones once, few, many or no size at all.

D gene: TRBD1; J gene: TRBJ1-1; clone size: NA; V gene: TRBV5-1; CDR3 DNA: TGCGCCAGCAGCAGAGGGGGCGACACTGAAGCTTTCTTT; CDR3 protein: CASSRGGDTEAFF
D gene: NA; J gene: TRBJ2-1; clone size: NA; V gene: TRBV11-1; CDR3 DNA: TGTGCCAGCAGCTTAGAAACGCGGGTTGAGCAGTTCTTC; CDR3 protein: CASSLETRVEQFF
D gene: NA; J gene: TRBJ2-5; clone size: NA; V gene: TRBV29-1; CDR3 DNA: TGCAGCGTGGGTGGACAGCCGCCAGAGACCCAGTACTTC; CDR3 protein: CSVGGQPPETQYF
D gene: NA; J gene: TRBJ1-1; clone size: NA; V gene: TRBV5-1; CDR3 DNA: TGCGCCAGCGCCGGCGGCGGCGGCCTGGGCACTGAAGCTTTCTTT; CDR3 protein: CASAGGGGLGTEAFF
D gene: NA; J gene: TRBJ2-5; clone size: NA; V gene: TRBV28; CDR3 DNA: TGTGCCAGCAGGGGCGGGGATTGGGAGACCCAGTACTTC; CDR3 protein: CASRGGDWETQYF
D gene: TRBD2; J gene: TRBJ2-1; clone size: NA; V gene: TRBV11-2; CDR3 DNA: TGTGCCAGCAGCCCGTCCGGGACTAGTAATGGGGTCAATGAGCAGTTCTTC; CDR3 protein: CASSPSGTSNGVNEQFF
D gene: TRBD1; J gene: TRBJ2-5; clone size: NA; V gene: TRBV4-3; CDR3 DNA: TGCGCCAGCAGCCTCTCGGACAGGCCCCCAGAGACCCAGTACTTC; CDR3 protein: CASSLSDRPPETQYF
D gene: TRBD2; J gene: TRBJ2-3; clone size: once; V gene: TRBV25-1; CDR3 DNA: TGTGCCAGCAGTGCCACTAGCGGGAGGGCCGGGCGTCAAGATACGCAGTATTTT; CDR3 protein: CASSATSGRAGRQDTQYF
D gene: TRBD2; J gene: TRBJ2-2; clone size: NA; V gene: TRBV9; CDR3 DNA: TGTGCCAGCAGCGTAGTAGCGGGAGGGCCGGAGCTGTTTTTT; CDR3 protein: CASSVVAGGPELFF
D gene: NA; J gene: TRBJ2-2; clone size: NA; V gene: TRBV18; CDR3 DNA: TGTGCCAGCTCGGGCGGACAAGCGAACACCGGGGAGCTGTTTTTT; CDR3 protein: CASSGGQANTGELFF
D gene: TRBD2; J gene: TRBJ2-1; clone size: NA; V gene: TRBV4-2; CDR3 DNA: TGTGCCAGCAGCCAAGACCCGGGACTAGCGAGCAATGAGCAGTTCTTC; CDR3 protein: CASSQDPGLASNEQFF
D gene: NA; J gene: TRBJ2-5; clone size: NA; V gene: TRBV4-3; CDR3 DNA: TGCGCCAGCAGCCAGAACGCGGGCGGGGATGAGACCCAGTACTTC; CDR3 protein: CASSQNAGGDETQYF
D gene: NA; J gene: TRBJ2-2; clone size: NA; V gene: TRBV3-1/TRBV3-2; CDR3 DNA: TGTGCCAGCAGCCAACGAGGGAGCACCGGGGAGCTGTTTTTT; CDR3 protein: CASSQRGSTGELFF
D gene: TRBD2; J gene: TRBJ2-7; clone size: NA; V gene: TRBV19; CDR3 DNA: TGTGCCAGTAGTACCCAAGGGGCGGGAGCCTACGAGCAGTACTTC; CDR3 protein: CASSTQGAGAYEQYF
D gene: NA; J gene: TRBJ1-5; clone size: NA; V gene: TRBV4-3; CDR3 DNA: TGCGCCAGCAGCCAAGGCGCATACAATCAGCCCCAGCATTTT; CDR3 protein: CASSQGAYNQPQHF
D gene: NA; J gene: TRBJ1-1; clone size: NA; V gene: TRBV15; CDR3 DNA: TGTGCCACCAGCAGAGAGTGGATTAGGGCAGGGGCCAGGGCTTTCTTT; CDR3 protein: CATSREWIRAGARAFF
D gene: TRBD2; J gene: TRBJ2-7; clone size: few; V gene: TRBV7-6; CDR3 DNA: TGTGCCAGCAGCCTATCAGCGGGAACGGCCGCCTACGAGCAGTACTTC; CDR3 protein: CASSLSAGTAAYEQYF
D gene: NA; J gene: TRBJ2-7; clone size: NA; V gene: TRBV10-3; CDR3 DNA: TGTGCCATCAGTGATGCTAGCCGAAGCAGCACCTACGAGCAGTACTTC; CDR3 protein: CAISDASRSSTYEQYF
D gene: TRBD1; J gene: TRBJ1-2; clone size: NA; V gene: TRBV5-8; CDR3 DNA: TGTGCCAGCAGCTTGGTTCAGGGGGTTTATGGCTACACCTTC; CDR3 protein: CASSLVQGVYGYTF
D gene: TRBD2; J gene: TRBJ2-7; clone size: NA; V gene: TRBV15; CDR3 DNA: TGTGCCACCAGCACGTTGGGACAGGCAATATCGGGACTAGCGGGCTACGAGCAGTACTTC; CDR3 protein: CATSTLGQAISGLAGYEQYF
D gene: TRBD1; J gene: TRBJ1-5; clone size: NA; V gene: TRBV24-1; CDR3 DNA: TGTGCCACCAGAGGGACAGGGGGCGACGGCAATCAGCCCCAGCATTTT; CDR3 protein: CATRGTGGDGNQPQHF
D gene: NA; J gene: TRBJ1-5; clone size: NA; V gene: TRBV2; CDR3 DNA: TGTGCCAGCATGGCGGGTCACAGCAATCAGCCCCAGCATTTT; CDR3 protein: CASMAGHSNQPQHF
D gene: NA; J gene: TRBJ2-1; clone size: NA; V gene: TRBV7-3; CDR3 DNA: TGTGCCAGCAGCTTAACTCCCGGGACTCCCAGCTACAATGAGCAGTTCTTC; CDR3 protein: CASSLTPGTPSYNEQFF
D gene: NA; J gene: TRBJ2-3; clone size: few; V gene: TRBV10-3; CDR3 DNA: TGTGCCATCAGTGAAGGCGGTGGAAATGGAGATACGCAGTATTTT; CDR3 protein: CAISEGGGNGDTQYF
D gene: NA; J gene: TRBJ1-2; clone size: once; V gene: TRBV6-5; CDR3 DNA: TGTGCCAGCAGGAAGCGGTTCCCTGACTATGGCTACACCTTC; CDR3 protein: CASRKRFPDYGYTF
D gene: NA; J gene: TRBJ1-5; clone size: NA; V gene: TRBV19; CDR3 DNA: TGTGCCAGTAGCCCGACCGCGAGGCAGCCCCAGCATTTT; CDR3 protein: CASSPTARQPQHF
D gene: TRBD2; J gene: TRBJ2-1; clone size: NA; V gene: TRBV29-1; CDR3 DNA: TGCAGCGTTGGGCTAGCGGGAGGTCCCTACAATGAGCAGTTCTTC; CDR3 protein: CSVGLAGGPYNEQFF
D gene: NA; J gene: TRBJ2-1; clone size: once; V gene: TRBV28; CDR3 DNA: TGTGCCAGCTCAGGTCCCAGCCTTAACAATGAGCAGTTCTTC; CDR3 protein: CASSGPSLNNEQFF
D gene: NA; J gene: TRBJ1-5; clone size: once; V gene: TRBV19; CDR3 DNA: TGTGCCAGTAGTACGACAGGAGGTAGCAATCAGCCCCAGCATTTT; CDR3 protein: CASSTTGGSNQPQHF
D gene: TRBD2; J gene: TRBJ2-7; clone size: NA; V gene: TRBV3-1/TRBV3-2; CDR3 DNA: TGTGCCAGCAGCCAAGGCCCGGTGGGAGGGAACACCTACGAGCAGTACTTC; CDR3 protein: CASSQGPVGGNTYEQYF
D gene: TRBD1; J gene: TRBJ2-3; clone size: NA; V gene: TRBV24-1; CDR3 DNA: TGTGCCACCGGGGAGGACAGGGGAGGTGGAGATACGCAGTATTTT; CDR3 protein: CATGEDRGGGDTQYF
D gene: NA; J gene: TRBJ1-2; clone size: NA; V gene: TRBV12-3/TRBV12-4; CDR3 DNA: TGTGCCAGCAGCTCGCCAGACTTCTATGGCTACACCTTC; CDR3 protein: CASSSPDFYGYTF
D gene: NA; J gene: TRBJ2-1; clone size: NA; V gene: TRBV4-2; CDR3 DNA: TGTGCCAGCAGTAGTACGGGGAATAAGGACGGTGAGCAGTTCTTC; CDR3 protein: CASSSTGNKDGEQFF
D gene: NA; J gene: TRBJ1-4; clone size: NA; V gene: TRBV5-4; CDR3 DNA: TGTGCCAGCAGTCCTACTATTGCAACTAATGAAAAACTGTTTTTT; CDR3 protein: CASSPTIATNEKLFF
D gene: NA; J gene: TRBJ1-6; clone size: NA; V gene: TRBV19; CDR3 DNA: TGTGCCAGTAATGCTAACTCCTATAATTCACCCCTCCACTTT; CDR3 protein: CASNANSYNSPLHF
D gene: TRBD1; J gene: TRBJ2-5; clone size: NA; V gene: TRBV18; CDR3 DNA: TGTGCCAGCTCACCGACAGGGGAGACGGAGACCCAGTACTTC; CDR3 protein: CASSPTGETETQYF
D gene: NA; J gene: TRBJ2-4; clone size: once; V gene: TRBV5-8; CDR3 DNA: TGTGCCAGCAGCTTGCTCGTAGCCAAAAACATTCAGTACTTC; CDR3 protein: CASSLLVAKNIQYF
D gene: TRBD2; J gene: TRBJ2-3; clone size: NA; V gene: TRBV5-1; CDR3 DNA: TGCGCCAGCAGCTCGGGACTAGCGGGAGGGCCAGGGGATACGCAGTATTTT; CDR3 protein: CASSSGLAGGPGDTQYF
D gene: NA; J gene: TRBJ1-6; clone size: NA; V gene: TRBV4-2; CDR3 DNA: TGTGCCAGCAGCCACCGATCCAACCAGGGGACCCCTCTCCCCCTCCACTTT; CDR3 protein: CASSHRSNQGTPLPLHF
D gene: TRBD2; J gene: TRBJ2-7; clone size: NA; V gene: TRBV10-3; CDR3 DNA: TGTGCCACCTCTGAAAGGGGCGGGAGAAGTAACGAGCAGTACTTC; CDR3 protein: CATSERGGRSNEQYF
D gene: TRBD2; J gene: TRBJ2-3; clone size: NA; V gene: TRBV6-2/TRBV6-3; CDR3 DNA: TGTGCCAGCAGTTATGGGACTAGCGGAATAGAAGATAAGTATTTT; CDR3 protein: CASSYGTSGIEDKYF
D gene: NA; J gene: TRBJ2-3; clone size: NA; V gene: TRBV5-4; CDR3 DNA: TGTGCCAGCAGACTTGATACAGATACGCAGTATTTT; CDR3 protein: CASRLDTDTQYF
D gene: TRBD1; J gene: TRBJ1-4; clone size: NA; V gene: TRBV4-3; CDR3 DNA: TGCGCCAGCAGCCAAGCCACAGGACAGGGAAATGAAAAACTGTTTTTT; CDR3 protein: CASSQATGQGNEKLFF
D gene: NA; J gene: TRBJ1-1; clone size: few; V gene: TRBV4-1; CDR3 DNA: TGCGCCAGCAGCCTTTCACCGGGACTGAAAAACACTGAAGCTTTCTTT; CDR3 protein: CASSLSPGLKNTEAFF
D gene: TRBD1; J gene: TRBJ2-5; clone size: NA; V gene: TRBV5-1; CDR3 DNA: TGCGCCAGCAGCTTGGTAGGACAGGCTTTGGAGACCCAGTACTTC; CDR3 protein: CASSLVGQALETQYF
D gene: NA; J gene: TRBJ1-6; clone size: NA; V gene: TRBV7-2; CDR3 DNA: TGTGCCAGCAGCTTAGACAGGGTGGCACCCCTCCACTTT; CDR3 protein: CASSLDRVAPLHF
D gene: NA; J gene: TRBJ1-5; clone size: NA; V gene: TRBV18; CDR3 DNA: TGTGCCAGCTCATCCTCCGAGCCCAGACTCAATCAGCCCCAGCATTTT; CDR3 protein: CASSSSEPRLNQPQHF
D gene: NA; J gene: TRBJ1-1; clone size: NA; V gene: TRBV28; CDR3 DNA: TGTGCCAGCAGTTGGGGGGGCACTGAAGCTTTCTTT; CDR3 protein: CASSWGGTEAFF
D gene: TRBD2; J gene: TRBJ2-2; clone size: NA; V gene: TRBV6-7; CDR3 DNA: TGTGCCAGCAGCCACCCCGGGACTAGCGGGAAGAACACCGGGGAGCTGTTTTTT; CDR3 protein: CASSHPGTSGKNTGELFF
D gene: TRBD1; J gene: TRBJ2-5; clone size: NA; V gene: TRBV5-1; CDR3 DNA: TGCGCCAGCAGCGGGGGACAGGGGATCGGCCAAGAGACCCAGTACTTC; CDR3 protein: CASSGGQGIGQETQYF
D gene: TRBD2; J gene: TRBJ2-1; clone size: NA; V gene: TRBV19; CDR3 DNA: TGTGCCAGTAGTATGTCCCGGACTAGCGGATACTACAATGAGCAGTTCTTC; CDR3 protein: CASSMSRTSGYYNEQFF
D gene: NA; J gene: TRBJ1-2; clone size: NA; V gene: TRBV19; CDR3 DNA: TGTGCCAGTAGTATAGGAGGAGGCGGCTACACCTTC; CDR3 protein: CASSIGGGGYTF